This T cell receptor beta chain came from a study of tissue T cells after allogeneic stem cell transplantation. Overall study: Smaller viable blood or marrow samples skipped sorting for direct DNA extraction.

Study outcomes and limitations: Which tissue TCRs were alloreactive or antigen-specific was not determined. Some clones might be persisting host cells. Anatomically similar tissues had similar TCR repertoires within each patient. Tissue-detected TCR repertoire was only partly captured by blood and spleen T cells.

In the case of this clone: The antigen is undetermined.

Trimming at V came to 5 bases and at J to 6 bases, leaving 4 bases not matched to a gene. In germline, CDR1 is SGHAT, CDR2 FQNNGV. The CDR3 totals 14 residues. TCRdb keeps only in-frame clones here, not all; method: immunoSEQ multiplex PCR. The sample includes over 25,000 clones, 85% to 90% of them seen just once. Material: blood, obtained before transplantation. The chain uses TRBV11-2 and TRBJ1-4, with 9 bases lining up with TRBD1. The sequence derives from a woman aged 18 to 55 who later had graft-versus-host disease after an allogeneic stem cell transplant. As DNA, the CDR3 is TGTGCCAGCAGCAAGACAGGGGGGCATGAAAAACTGTTTTTT. Its protein is CASSKTGGHEKLFF.